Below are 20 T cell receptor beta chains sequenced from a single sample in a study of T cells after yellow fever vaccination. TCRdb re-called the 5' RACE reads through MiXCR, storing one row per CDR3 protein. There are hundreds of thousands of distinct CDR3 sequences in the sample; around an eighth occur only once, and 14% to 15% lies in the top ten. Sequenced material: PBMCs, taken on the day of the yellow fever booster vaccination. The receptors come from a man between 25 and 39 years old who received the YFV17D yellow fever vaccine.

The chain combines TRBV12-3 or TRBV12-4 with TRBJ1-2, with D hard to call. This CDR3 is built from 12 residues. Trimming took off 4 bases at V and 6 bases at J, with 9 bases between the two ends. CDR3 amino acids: CASSSGFNGYTF. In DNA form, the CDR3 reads TGTGCCAGCAGTTCTGGGTTCAATGGCTACACCTTC.

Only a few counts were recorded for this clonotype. DNA for the CDR3: TGTGCCAGCATCCTGTCGGGACTAGAGGGGAATGAGCAGTTCTTC. Translation gives CASILSGLEGNEQFF. The chain carries TRBV12-3 or TRBV12-4 and TRBJ2-1, with TRBD2 matching over 8 bases. The ends lost 7 bases at V and 7 bases at J; junction bases unmatched: 12. The CDR3 covers 15 residues.

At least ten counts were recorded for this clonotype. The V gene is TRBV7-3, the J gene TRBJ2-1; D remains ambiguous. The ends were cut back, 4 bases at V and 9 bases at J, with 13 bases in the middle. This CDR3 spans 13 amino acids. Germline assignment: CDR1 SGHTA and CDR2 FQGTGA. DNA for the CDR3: TGTGCCAGCAGCTCGGGTGGGCGTAGTGAGCAGTTCTTC. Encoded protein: CASSSGGRSEQFF.

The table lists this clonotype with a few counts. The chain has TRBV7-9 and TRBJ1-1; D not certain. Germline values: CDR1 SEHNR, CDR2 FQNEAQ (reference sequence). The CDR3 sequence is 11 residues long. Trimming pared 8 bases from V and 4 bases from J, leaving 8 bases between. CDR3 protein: CASAFGTEAFF. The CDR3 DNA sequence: TGTGCCAGCGCCTTTGGCACTGAAGCTTTCTTT.

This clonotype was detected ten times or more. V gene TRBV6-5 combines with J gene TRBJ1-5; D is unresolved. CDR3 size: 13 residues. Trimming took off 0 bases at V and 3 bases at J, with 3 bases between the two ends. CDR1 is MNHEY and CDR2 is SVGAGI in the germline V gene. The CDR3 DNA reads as TGTGCCAGCAGTTACTCCCTCAATCAGCCCCAGCATTTT. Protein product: CASSYSLNQPQHF.

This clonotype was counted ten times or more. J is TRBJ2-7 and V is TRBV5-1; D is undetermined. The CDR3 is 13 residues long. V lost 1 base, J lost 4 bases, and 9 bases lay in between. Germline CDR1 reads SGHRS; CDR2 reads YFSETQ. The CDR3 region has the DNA TGCGCCAGCAGCTTGCCACAGACTTACGAGCAGTACTTC. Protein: CASSLPQTYEQYF.

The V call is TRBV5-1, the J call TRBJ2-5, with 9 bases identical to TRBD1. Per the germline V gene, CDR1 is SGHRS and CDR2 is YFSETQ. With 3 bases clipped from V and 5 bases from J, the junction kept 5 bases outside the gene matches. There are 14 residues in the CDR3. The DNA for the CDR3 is TGCGCCAGCAGCTCCGGGACAGGGCTGGAGACCCAGTACTTC. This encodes CASSSGTGLETQYF.

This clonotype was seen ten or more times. The CDR3 sequence is CASSSGQTFTDTQYF. The CDR3 DNA follows: TGTGCCAGCAGCTCCGGACAGACCTTCACAGATACGCAGTATTTT. The chain joins TRBV7-9 to TRBJ2-3; TRBD1 might be the D (6 bases). Per germline, CDR1 SEHNR and CDR2 FQNEAQ (reference sequence). The CDR3 is 15 amino acids. V shed 4 bases and J shed 2 bases, with 13 bases lying between them.

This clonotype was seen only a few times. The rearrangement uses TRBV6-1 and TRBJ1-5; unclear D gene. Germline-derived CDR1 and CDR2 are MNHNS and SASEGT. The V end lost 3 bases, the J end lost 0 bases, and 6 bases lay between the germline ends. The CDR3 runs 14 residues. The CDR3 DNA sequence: TGTGCCAGCAGTGACGGGTTTAGCAATCAGCCCCAGCATTTT. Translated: CASSDGFSNQPQHF.

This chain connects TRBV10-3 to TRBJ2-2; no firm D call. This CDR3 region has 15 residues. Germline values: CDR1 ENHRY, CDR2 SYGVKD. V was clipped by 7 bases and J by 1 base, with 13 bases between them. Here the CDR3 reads CAINPGSRNTGELFF. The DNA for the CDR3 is TGTGCCATCAATCCCGGTAGCCGGAACACCGGGGAGCTGTTTTTT.

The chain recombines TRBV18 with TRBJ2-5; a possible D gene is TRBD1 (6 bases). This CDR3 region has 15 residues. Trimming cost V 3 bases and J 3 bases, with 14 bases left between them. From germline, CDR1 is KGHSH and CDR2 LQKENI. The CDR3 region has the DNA TGTGCCAGCTCACCTCGACAGGTAATAGAAGAGACCCAGTACTTC. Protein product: CASSPRQVIEETQYF.

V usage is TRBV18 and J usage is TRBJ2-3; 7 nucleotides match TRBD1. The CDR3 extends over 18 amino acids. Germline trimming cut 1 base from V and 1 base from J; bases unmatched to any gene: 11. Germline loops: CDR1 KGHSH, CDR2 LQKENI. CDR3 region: CASSPRMPGGEGTDTQYF. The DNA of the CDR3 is TGTGCCAGCTCACCACGTATGCCAGGGGGTGAAGGCACAGATACGCAGTATTTT.

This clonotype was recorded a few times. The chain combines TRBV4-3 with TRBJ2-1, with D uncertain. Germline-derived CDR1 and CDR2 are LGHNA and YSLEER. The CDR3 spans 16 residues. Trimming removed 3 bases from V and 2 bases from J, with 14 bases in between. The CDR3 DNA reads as TGCGCCAGCAGCCACGAACTTCAAGGGCCCTACAATGAGCAGTTCTTC. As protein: CASSHELQGPYNEQFF.

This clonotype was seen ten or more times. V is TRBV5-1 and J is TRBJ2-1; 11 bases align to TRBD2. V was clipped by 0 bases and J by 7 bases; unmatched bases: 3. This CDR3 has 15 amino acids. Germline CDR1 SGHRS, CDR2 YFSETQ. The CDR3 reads CASSLELAGVNEQFF. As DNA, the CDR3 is TGCGCCAGCAGCTTGGAACTAGCGGGAGTTAATGAGCAGTTCTTC.

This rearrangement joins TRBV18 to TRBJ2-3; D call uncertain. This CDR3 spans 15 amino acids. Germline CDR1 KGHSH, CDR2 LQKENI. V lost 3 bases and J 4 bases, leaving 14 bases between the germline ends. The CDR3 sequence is CASSPELSRADTQYF. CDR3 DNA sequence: TGTGCCAGCTCACCGGAGCTCTCTCGGGCAGATACGCAGTATTTT.

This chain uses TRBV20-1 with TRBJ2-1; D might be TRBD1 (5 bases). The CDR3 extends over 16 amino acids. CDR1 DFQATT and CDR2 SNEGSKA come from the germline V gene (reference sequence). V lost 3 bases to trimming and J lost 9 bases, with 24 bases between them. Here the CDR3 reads CSARRRAGQAQSEQFF. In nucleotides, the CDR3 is TGCAGTGCTAGGAGAAGGGCAGGGCAGGCACAAAGTGAGCAGTTCTTC.

This CDR3 is CASSDGQGTSLNTEAFF. CDR3 coding DNA: TGTGCCAGCAGTGATGGGCAGGGAACGAGCCTGAACACTGAAGCTTTCTTT. This chain links TRBV25-1 with TRBJ1-1; D may be TRBD1 (5 bases). V gave up 3 bases and J gave up 0 bases, with 17 bases separating them. Germline values: CDR1 MGHDK, CDR2 SYGVNS. The CDR3 totals 17 residues. The entire variable domain, with the rest obtained from reference TRBV25-1 and TRBJ1-1, is as follows: EADIYQTPRYLVIGTGKKITLECSQTMGHDKMYWYQQDPGMELHLIHYSYGVNSTEKGDLSSESTVSRIRTEHFPLTLESARPSHTSQYLCASSDGQGTSLNTEAFFGQGTRLTVV.

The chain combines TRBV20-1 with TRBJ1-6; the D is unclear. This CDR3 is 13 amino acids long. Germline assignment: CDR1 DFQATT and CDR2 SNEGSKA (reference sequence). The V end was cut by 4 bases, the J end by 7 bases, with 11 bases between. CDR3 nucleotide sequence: TGCAGTGCTAACCCCCTTAGGAATTCACCCCTCCACTTT. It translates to CSANPLRNSPLHF.

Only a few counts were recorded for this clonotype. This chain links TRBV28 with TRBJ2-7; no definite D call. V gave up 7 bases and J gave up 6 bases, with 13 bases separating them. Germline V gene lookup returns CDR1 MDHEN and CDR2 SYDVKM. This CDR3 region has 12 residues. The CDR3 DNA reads TGTGCCAGCACTGAAGGAAAGGGCGAGCAGTACTTC. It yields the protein CASTEGKGEQYF.

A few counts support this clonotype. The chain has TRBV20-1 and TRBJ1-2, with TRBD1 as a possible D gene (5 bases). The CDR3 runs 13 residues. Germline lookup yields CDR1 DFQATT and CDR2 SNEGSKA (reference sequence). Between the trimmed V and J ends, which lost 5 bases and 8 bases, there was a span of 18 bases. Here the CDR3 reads CSAALGGLKGYTF. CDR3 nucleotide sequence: TGCAGTGCTGCGTTGGGGGGTTTAAAGGGCTACACCTTC.